The rows below give T cell receptor beta chains drawn from one sample of a study of technical replicates of blood from a few donors. Profiling relied on immunoSEQ multiplex PCR, and the TCRdb table lists in-frame clones only, not all of them. The sample shows some 77,000 clones, 65% to 90% of them seen only once. Specimen: PBMCs. These receptors all stem from a human donor in good health. Some clones in this sample may be carry-over from other donors' samples. CDR3s include the opening cysteine and the closing phenylalanine or tryptophan. The D gene is left open where the match is weak. A clone size is listed for some rows: how often the clone was seen (once, few, many), or a class if it is expanded.

j_call: TRBJ2-7; d_call: .; clone_size: .; v_call: TRBV10-1; cdr3_length: 12; cdr3_aa: CASRLTIYEQYF; cdr3_nt: TGCGCCAGCAGACTGACTATCTACGAGCAGTACTTC
j_call: TRBJ1-2; d_call: TRBD1; clone_size: .; v_call: TRBV19; cdr3_length: 16; cdr3_aa: CASRSPFRGQGYGYTF; cdr3_nt: TGTGCCAGTAGATCGCCATTTAGGGGACAGGGGTATGGCTACACCTTC
j_call: TRBJ2-5; d_call: TRBD2; clone_size: .; v_call: TRBV7-7; cdr3_length: 14; cdr3_aa: CASSVGTSAETQYF; cdr3_nt: TGTGCCAGCAGCGTAGGGACTAGCGCGGAGACCCAGTACTTC
j_call: TRBJ2-1; d_call: TRBD2; clone_size: .; v_call: TRBV4-1; cdr3_length: 16; cdr3_aa: CASSQDPTSVYNEQFF; cdr3_nt: TGCGCCAGCAGCCAAGATCCAACTAGCGTCTACAATGAGCAGTTCTTC
j_call: TRBJ2-1; d_call: .; clone_size: .; v_call: TRBV4-2; cdr3_length: 16; cdr3_aa: CASSQDRSTSYNEQFF; cdr3_nt: TGTGCCAGCAGCCAAGATCGATCTACCTCCTACAATGAGCAGTTCTTC
j_call: TRBJ1-1; d_call: .; clone_size: .; v_call: TRBV4-1; cdr3_length: 17; cdr3_aa: CASSLTESRTLNTEAFF; cdr3_nt: TGCGCCAGCAGCCTAACCGAGAGTAGGACATTGAACACTGAAGCTTTCTTT
j_call: TRBJ2-7; d_call: TRBD1; clone_size: .; v_call: TRBV30; cdr3_length: 14; cdr3_aa: CAWSVDRGTYEQYF; cdr3_nt: TGTGCCTGGAGTGTCGACAGGGGAACCTACGAGCAGTACTTC
j_call: TRBJ2-7; d_call: TRBD1; clone_size: .; v_call: TRBV6-5; cdr3_length: 14; cdr3_aa: CASSYSQGTYEQYF; cdr3_nt: TGTGCCAGCAGTTACTCACAGGGGACCTACGAGCAGTACTTC
j_call: TRBJ2-7; d_call: .; clone_size: .; v_call: TRBV29-1; cdr3_length: 13; cdr3_aa: CSVGGSFSYEQYF; cdr3_nt: TGCAGCGTGGGGGGTAGCTTTTCCTACGAGCAGTACTTC
j_call: TRBJ1-6; d_call: .; clone_size: medium-sized; v_call: TRBV7-9; cdr3_length: 15; cdr3_aa: CASSMYRYYNSPLHF; cdr3_nt: TGTGCCAGCAGCATGTACAGATACTATAATTCACCCCTCCACTTT
j_call: TRBJ1-5; d_call: .; clone_size: .; v_call: TRBV19; cdr3_length: 13; cdr3_aa: CASSREVNQPQHF; cdr3_nt: TGTGCCAGTAGTCGGGAGGTAAATCAGCCCCAGCATTTT
j_call: TRBJ1-2; d_call: .; clone_size: .; v_call: TRBV5-1; cdr3_length: 16; cdr3_aa: CASSLSDRPLYYGYTF; cdr3_nt: TGCGCCAGCAGCTTGTCTGACAGGCCGCTGTACTATGGCTACACCTTC
j_call: TRBJ1-1; d_call: TRBD1; clone_size: .; v_call: TRBV7-9; cdr3_length: 13; cdr3_aa: CASSLGGQGEAFF; cdr3_nt: TGTGCCAGCAGCTTAGGGGGACAGGGGGAAGCTTTCTTT
j_call: TRBJ2-6; d_call: .; clone_size: .; v_call: TRBV7-2; cdr3_length: 17; cdr3_aa: CASSSRVRSSGANVLTF; cdr3_nt: TGTGCCAGCAGCAGCAGGGTACGGAGCTCTGGGGCCAACGTCCTGACTTTC
j_call: TRBJ2-1; d_call: .; clone_size: once; v_call: TRBV5-5; cdr3_length: 15; cdr3_aa: CASKAGGAGYNEQFF; cdr3_nt: TGTGCCAGCAAAGCCGGAGGGGCGGGCTACAATGAGCAGTTCTTC
j_call: TRBJ1-2; d_call: TRBD1; clone_size: .; v_call: TRBV19; cdr3_length: 15; cdr3_aa: CASSIAGQGAHGYTF; cdr3_nt: TGTGCCAGTAGTATAGCGGGACAGGGCGCCCATGGCTACACCTTC
j_call: TRBJ2-5; d_call: .; clone_size: .; v_call: TRBV9; cdr3_length: 15; cdr3_aa: CASSVSPVPQETQYF; cdr3_nt: TGTGCCAGCAGCGTATCACCGGTTCCCCAAGAGACCCAGTACTTC
j_call: TRBJ1-5; d_call: .; clone_size: .; v_call: TRBV19; cdr3_length: 16; cdr3_aa: CASSQTTAYSNQPQHF; cdr3_nt: TGTGCCAGTAGTCAAACGACAGCTTATAGCAATCAGCCCCAGCATTTT
j_call: TRBJ2-7; d_call: .; clone_size: .; v_call: TRBV5-6; cdr3_length: 13; cdr3_aa: CASSIDRSYEQYF; cdr3_nt: TGTGCCAGCAGCATTGACAGGTCCTACGAGCAGTACTTC
j_call: TRBJ2-7; d_call: .; clone_size: .; v_call: TRBV7-2; cdr3_length: 14; cdr3_aa: CASSLEVTAYEQYF; cdr3_nt: TGTGCCAGCAGCTTAGAGGTGACAGCCTACGAGCAGTACTTC
j_call: TRBJ1-1; d_call: TRBD1; clone_size: .; v_call: TRBV18; cdr3_length: 14; cdr3_aa: CASSPRGRSTEAFF; cdr3_nt: TGTGCCAGCTCACCAAGGGGGCGAAGCACTGAAGCTTTCTTT
j_call: TRBJ1-5; d_call: TRBD1; clone_size: .; v_call: TRBV27; cdr3_length: 13; cdr3_aa: CASSDREKQPQHF; cdr3_nt: TGTGCCAGCAGTGACAGGGAAAAGCAGCCCCAGCATTTT
j_call: TRBJ2-4; d_call: .; clone_size: .; v_call: TRBV25-1; cdr3_length: 14; cdr3_aa: CASSEEWAGNIQYF; cdr3_nt: TGTGCCAGCAGTGAAGAGTGGGCGGGAAACATTCAGTACTTC
j_call: TRBJ2-3; d_call: TRBD2; clone_size: .; v_call: TRBV5-1; cdr3_length: 16; cdr3_aa: CASSLGIAGGLDTQYF; cdr3_nt: TGCGCCAGCAGCTTGGGGATAGCGGGAGGGCTGGATACGCAGTATTTT
j_call: TRBJ2-1; d_call: .; clone_size: .; v_call: TRBV5-5; cdr3_length: 11; cdr3_aa: CASSLTFQQFF; cdr3_nt: TGTGCCAGCAGCCTGACATTTCAGCAGTTCTTC
j_call: TRBJ2-7; d_call: TRBD1; clone_size: .; v_call: TRBV5-1; cdr3_length: 16; cdr3_aa: CASSLSPGQGQYEQYF; cdr3_nt: TGCGCCAGCAGCTTGTCACCGGGACAGGGGCAGTACGAGCAGTACTTC
j_call: TRBJ2-2; d_call: .; clone_size: .; v_call: TRBV19; cdr3_length: 15; cdr3_aa: CASSIRGAGTGELFF; cdr3_nt: TGTGCCAGTAGTATACGGGGGGCCGGCACCGGGGAGCTGTTTTTT
j_call: TRBJ1-2; d_call: TRBD1; clone_size: .; v_call: TRBV5-4; cdr3_length: 14; cdr3_aa: CASSPLTGYYGYTF; cdr3_nt: TGTGCCAGCAGCCCATTGACAGGGTATTATGGCTACACCTTC
j_call: TRBJ2-7; d_call: TRBD1; clone_size: once; v_call: TRBV28; cdr3_length: 15; cdr3_aa: CASRTPGQGDYEQYF; cdr3_nt: TGTGCCAGCAGAACTCCGGGACAGGGGGACTACGAGCAGTACTTC
j_call: TRBJ2-7; d_call: .; clone_size: few; v_call: TRBV5-1; cdr3_length: 14; cdr3_aa: CASSLAGTPYEQYF; cdr3_nt: TGCGCCAGCAGCCTGGCGGGGACACCATACGAGCAGTACTTC
j_call: TRBJ2-1; d_call: .; clone_size: .; v_call: TRBV7-2; cdr3_length: 14; cdr3_aa: CASITDSSYNEQFF; cdr3_nt: TGTGCCAGCATCACGGACAGTTCCTACAATGAGCAGTTCTTC
j_call: TRBJ2-3; d_call: TRBD2; clone_size: .; v_call: TRBV9; cdr3_length: 15; cdr3_aa: CASSILAGGPDTQYF; cdr3_nt: TGTGCCAGCAGCATCCTAGCGGGGGGGCCAGATACGCAGTATTTT
j_call: TRBJ2-7; d_call: .; clone_size: .; v_call: TRBV27; cdr3_length: 14; cdr3_aa: CASTRVQGRGEQYF; cdr3_nt: TGTGCCAGCACTCGGGTCCAGGGTCGAGGCGAGCAGTACTTC
j_call: TRBJ2-3; d_call: TRBD2; clone_size: .; v_call: TRBV30; cdr3_length: 15; cdr3_aa: CAWSNGGSFPDTQYF; cdr3_nt: TGTGCCTGGAGTAATGGCGGGAGTTTTCCAGATACGCAGTATTTT
j_call: TRBJ1-3; d_call: .; clone_size: .; v_call: TRBV11-2; cdr3_length: 15; cdr3_aa: CASSLIGSSGNTIYF; cdr3_nt: TGTGCCAGCAGCTTAATTGGGAGCTCTGGAAACACCATATATTTT
j_call: TRBJ2-2; d_call: .; clone_size: .; v_call: TRBV11-1; cdr3_length: 12; cdr3_aa: CASSSLAGELFF; cdr3_nt: TGTGCCAGCAGCTCCTTAGCCGGGGAGCTGTTTTTT
j_call: TRBJ2-7; d_call: TRBD2; clone_size: .; v_call: TRBV4-3; cdr3_length: 15; cdr3_aa: CASSPSGGPYYEQYF; cdr3_nt: TGCGCCAGCAGCCCGAGCGGGGGGCCCTACTACGAGCAGTACTTC
j_call: TRBJ1-1; d_call: .; clone_size: once; v_call: TRBV7-8; cdr3_length: 17; cdr3_aa: CASRPLRDRQMNTEAFF; cdr3_nt: TGTGCCAGCAGACCCCTTCGAGACAGACAAATGAACACTGAAGCTTTCTTT
j_call: TRBJ2-1; d_call: TRBD2; clone_size: .; v_call: TRBV4-1; cdr3_length: 17; cdr3_aa: CASSQDRLAGGINEQFF; cdr3_nt: TGCGCCAGCAGCCAAGATCGACTAGCGGGGGGAATCAATGAGCAGTTCTTC
j_call: TRBJ2-1; d_call: .; clone_size: .; v_call: TRBV6-1; cdr3_length: 14; cdr3_aa: CASSEAHLANEQFF; cdr3_nt: TGTGCCAGCAGTGAAGCTCACCTAGCCAATGAGCAGTTCTTC
j_call: TRBJ1-6; d_call: .; clone_size: once; v_call: TRBV5-1; cdr3_length: 14; cdr3_aa: CASSLGDKNSPLHF; cdr3_nt: TGCGCCAGCAGCTTGGGGGACAAGAATTCACCCCTCCACTTT
j_call: TRBJ1-3; d_call: .; clone_size: .; v_call: TRBV5-6; cdr3_length: 14; cdr3_aa: CASSLAGDGNTIYF; cdr3_nt: TGTGCCAGCAGCTTGGCAGGGGACGGAAACACCATATATTTT
j_call: TRBJ2-7; d_call: TRBD2; clone_size: once; v_call: TRBV7-9; cdr3_length: 15; cdr3_aa: CASSLADGRVDEQYF; cdr3_nt: TGTGCCAGCAGCTTAGCGGACGGGAGGGTCGACGAGCAGTACTTC
j_call: TRBJ2-1; d_call: TRBD2; clone_size: .; v_call: TRBV7-2; cdr3_length: 18; cdr3_aa: CASSELAASGISYNEQFF; cdr3_nt: TGTGCCAGCAGCGAATTGGCCGCTAGCGGGATATCCTACAATGAGCAGTTCTTC
j_call: TRBJ2-2; d_call: TRBD2; clone_size: .; v_call: TRBV19; cdr3_length: 17; cdr3_aa: CASSIDFLAVDTGELFF; cdr3_nt: TGTGCCAGTAGTATAGATTTCCTAGCGGTCGACACCGGGGAGCTGTTTTTT
j_call: TRBJ2-3; d_call: TRBD2; clone_size: .; v_call: TRBV4-3; cdr3_length: 17; cdr3_aa: CASSQLLAGVRADTQYF; cdr3_nt: TGCGCCAGCAGCCAACTACTAGCGGGGGTTCGTGCAGATACGCAGTATTTT
j_call: TRBJ1-6; d_call: TRBD1; clone_size: once; v_call: TRBV14; cdr3_length: 17; cdr3_aa: CASSPGQQFSYNSPLHF; cdr3_nt: TGTGCCAGCAGCCCGGGACAGCAGTTTTCCTATAATTCACCCCTCCACTTT
j_call: TRBJ2-2; d_call: TRBD2; clone_size: .; v_call: TRBV2; cdr3_length: 13; cdr3_aa: CARGEGSAGELFF; cdr3_nt: TGTGCCAGGGGGGAGGGGAGTGCCGGGGAGCTGTTTTTT
j_call: TRBJ2-7; d_call: .; clone_size: .; v_call: TRBV5-1; cdr3_length: 14; cdr3_aa: CASSSPEGSDEQYF; cdr3_nt: TGCGCCAGCAGCTCGCCGGAGGGAAGTGACGAGCAGTACTTC
j_call: TRBJ2-1; d_call: TRBD1; clone_size: .; v_call: TRBV9; cdr3_length: 15; cdr3_aa: CASGQGASLYNEQFF; cdr3_nt: TGTGCCAGCGGACAGGGGGCGTCCCTATACAATGAGCAGTTCTTC
j_call: TRBJ2-1; d_call: TRBD1; clone_size: .; v_call: TRBV4-2; cdr3_length: 17; cdr3_aa: CASSQKQGTGWNNEQFF; cdr3_nt: TGTGCCAGCAGCCAAAAGCAAGGGACAGGGTGGAACAATGAGCAGTTCTTC
j_call: TRBJ2-1; d_call: TRBD1; clone_size: .; v_call: TRBV6-5; cdr3_length: 15; cdr3_aa: CASADRGRNNNEQFF; cdr3_nt: TGTGCCAGCGCGGACAGGGGGCGGAATAACAATGAGCAGTTCTTC
j_call: TRBJ2-3; d_call: .; clone_size: .; v_call: TRBV7-3; cdr3_length: 15; cdr3_aa: CASSLGFGSTDTQYF; cdr3_nt: TGTGCCAGCAGCCTCGGTTTCGGGAGCACAGATACGCAGTATTTT
j_call: TRBJ2-3; d_call: TRBD1; clone_size: .; v_call: TRBV11-3; cdr3_length: 16; cdr3_aa: CASSLGTGAGTDTQYF; cdr3_nt: TGTGCCAGCAGCCTAGGGACAGGGGCCGGCACAGATACGCAGTATTTT
j_call: TRBJ2-3; d_call: TRBD2; clone_size: .; v_call: TRBV2; cdr3_length: 15; cdr3_aa: CASSPAGGPTDTQYF; cdr3_nt: TGTGCCAGCAGTCCAGCGGGAGGGCCCACAGATACGCAGTATTTT
j_call: TRBJ2-7; d_call: TRBD1; clone_size: .; v_call: TRBV5-1; cdr3_length: 15; cdr3_aa: CASSLRTGGRNEQYF; cdr3_nt: TGCGCCAGCAGCCTAAGGACAGGGGGTAGGAACGAGCAGTACTTC
j_call: TRBJ1-2; d_call: .; clone_size: once; v_call: TRBV7-9; cdr3_length: 14; cdr3_aa: CASSLDNPNYGYTF; cdr3_nt: TGTGCCAGCAGCTTAGACAACCCTAACTATGGCTACACCTTC
j_call: TRBJ1-2; d_call: .; clone_size: .; v_call: TRBV6-5; cdr3_length: 12; cdr3_aa: CASSYLSGGYTF; cdr3_nt: TGTGCCAGCAGTTACTTAAGCGGGGGCTACACCTTC